The 3 T cell receptor beta chains reported below all come from one sample, sequenced in a study of long-term antiretroviral therapy in people with HIV. At survey level, the immunoSEQ assay was run in its v3.0 version. The data were produced by immunoSEQ multiplex PCR, yet TCRdb's version contains in-frame clones alone and is incomplete. The data contain about 11,000 clones, roughly 80% of them seen just once; the ten biggest clones take up around 20%. The sequenced sample was unsorted PBMCs, obtained at the start of antiretroviral therapy, before treatment. The origin of the receptors is a man aged 30-40 years with HIV.

J is TRBJ2-3 and V is TRBV30; 11 bases map to TRBD2. Per germline, CDR1 GTSNPN and CDR2 SVGIG (reference sequence). The J segment lost 6 bases and the V segment lost 4 bases, leaving 24 bases of the junction unmatched. This CDR3 has 20 residues. This chain's CDR3 is CAWMNRDRVSLAGVLDTQYF. CDR3 coding DNA: TGTGCCTGGATGAACAGGGACAGGGTATCACTAGCGGGAGTTTTGGATACGCAGTATTTT.

CDR3 in amino acids: CASSLDGRLDEQYF. CDR3 DNA: TGTGCCAGCAGTTTAGACGGCCGCCTCGACGAGCAGTACTTC. This chain links TRBV28 with TRBJ2-7; D gene ambiguous. This CDR3 contains 14 residues. The V and J ends lost 2 bases and 5 bases respectively, with 13 bases between them. Germline V gene data show CDR1 as MDHEN and CDR2 as SYDVKM.

About this clone itself: Other nucleotide sequences in the sample specify the same CDR3. This chain connects TRBV27 to TRBJ1-2; D is perhaps TRBD1 (5 bases). V was pared by 6 bases and J by 5 bases, with 13 bases between. This CDR3 is 13 amino acids long. Germline lookup yields CDR1 MNHEY and CDR2 SMNVEV (reference sequence). CDR3 region: CASSFGGGYGYTF. For the CDR3, the DNA is TGTGCCAGCAGCTTTGGGGGTGGTTATGGCTACACCTTC.